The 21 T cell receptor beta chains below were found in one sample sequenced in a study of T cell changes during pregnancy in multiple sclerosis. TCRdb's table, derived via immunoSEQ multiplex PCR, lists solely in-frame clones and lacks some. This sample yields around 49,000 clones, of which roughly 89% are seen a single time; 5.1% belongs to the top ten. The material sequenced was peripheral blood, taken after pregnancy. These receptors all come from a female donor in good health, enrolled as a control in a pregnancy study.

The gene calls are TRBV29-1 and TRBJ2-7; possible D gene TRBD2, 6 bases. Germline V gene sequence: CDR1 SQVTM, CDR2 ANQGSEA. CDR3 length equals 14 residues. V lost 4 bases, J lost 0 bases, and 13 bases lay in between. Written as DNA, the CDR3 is TGCAGCGTTGGGAGGGGCCCCCTCTCCTACGAGCAGTACTTC. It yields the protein CSVGRGPLSYEQYF.

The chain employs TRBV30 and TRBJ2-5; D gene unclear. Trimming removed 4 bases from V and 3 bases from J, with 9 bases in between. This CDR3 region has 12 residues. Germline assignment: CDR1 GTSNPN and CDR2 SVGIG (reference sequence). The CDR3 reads CAWKSSEETQYF. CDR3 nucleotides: TGTGCCTGGAAGTCCAGCGAAGAGACCCAGTACTTC.

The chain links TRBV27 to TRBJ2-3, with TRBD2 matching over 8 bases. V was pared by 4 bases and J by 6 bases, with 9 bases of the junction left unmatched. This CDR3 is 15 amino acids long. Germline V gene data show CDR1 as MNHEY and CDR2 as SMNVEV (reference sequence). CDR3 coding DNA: TGTGCCAGCAGTTCCCAACTAGCGGCAAGGGATACGCAGTATTTT. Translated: CASSSQLAARDTQYF.

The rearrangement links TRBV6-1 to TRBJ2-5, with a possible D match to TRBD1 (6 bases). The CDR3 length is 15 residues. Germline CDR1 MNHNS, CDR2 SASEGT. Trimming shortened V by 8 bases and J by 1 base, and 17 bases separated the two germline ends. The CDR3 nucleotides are TGTGCCAGCGGCCCCCTAGGGGGTACCCAAGAGACCCAGTACTTC. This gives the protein CASGPLGGTQETQYF.

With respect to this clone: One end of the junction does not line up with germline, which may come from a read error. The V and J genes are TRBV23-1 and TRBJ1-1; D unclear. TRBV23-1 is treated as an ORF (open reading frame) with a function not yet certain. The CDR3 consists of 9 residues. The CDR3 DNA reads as TGCGCCAGCAGTCTTCTCCGGGGCTTT. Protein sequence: CASSLLRGF.

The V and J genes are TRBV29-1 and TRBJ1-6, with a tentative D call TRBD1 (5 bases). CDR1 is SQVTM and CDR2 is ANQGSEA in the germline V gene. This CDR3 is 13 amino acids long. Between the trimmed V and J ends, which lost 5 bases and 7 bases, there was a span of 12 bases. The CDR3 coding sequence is TGCAGCGTTCAGGAGTCAGGGAATTCACCCCTCCACTTT. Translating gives CSVQESGNSPLHF.

CDR3: CASSPLKSDGYTF. The CDR3 region has the DNA TGTGCCAGCAGCCCATTGAAGTCGGATGGCTACACCTTC. The rearrangement uses TRBV7-9 and TRBJ1-2, with no clear D. Trimming left V 5 bases short and J 6 bases short, with 13 bases between. Germline V gene data show CDR1 as SEHNR and CDR2 as FQNEAQ (reference sequence). The CDR3 loop spans 13 amino acids.

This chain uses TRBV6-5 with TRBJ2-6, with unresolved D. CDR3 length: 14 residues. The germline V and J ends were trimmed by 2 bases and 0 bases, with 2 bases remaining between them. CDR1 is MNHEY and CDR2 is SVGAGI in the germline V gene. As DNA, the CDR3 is TGTGCCAGCAGTTACCTCTCTGGGGCCAACGTCCTGACTTTC. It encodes CASSYLSGANVLTF.

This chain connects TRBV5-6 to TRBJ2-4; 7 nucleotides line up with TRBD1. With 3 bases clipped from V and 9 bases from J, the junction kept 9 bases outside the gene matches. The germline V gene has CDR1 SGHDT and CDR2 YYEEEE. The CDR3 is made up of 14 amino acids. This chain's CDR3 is CASSSSTGRAIQYF. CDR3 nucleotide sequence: TGTGCCAGCAGCTCGTCGACAGGGCGGGCCATTCAGTACTTC.

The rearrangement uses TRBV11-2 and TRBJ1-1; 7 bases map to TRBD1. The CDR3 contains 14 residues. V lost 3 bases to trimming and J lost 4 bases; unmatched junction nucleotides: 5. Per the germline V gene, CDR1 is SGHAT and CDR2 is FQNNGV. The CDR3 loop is CASSLTGPVTEAFF. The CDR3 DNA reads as TGTGCCAGCAGCTTGACAGGGCCAGTCACTGAAGCTTTCTTT.

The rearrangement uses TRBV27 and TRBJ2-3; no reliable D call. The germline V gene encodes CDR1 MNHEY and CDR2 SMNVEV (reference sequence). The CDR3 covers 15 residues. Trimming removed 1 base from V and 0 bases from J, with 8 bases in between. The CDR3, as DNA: TGTGCCAGCAGTTTATATCAGATAAGCACAGATACGCAGTATTTT. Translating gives CASSLYQISTDTQYF.

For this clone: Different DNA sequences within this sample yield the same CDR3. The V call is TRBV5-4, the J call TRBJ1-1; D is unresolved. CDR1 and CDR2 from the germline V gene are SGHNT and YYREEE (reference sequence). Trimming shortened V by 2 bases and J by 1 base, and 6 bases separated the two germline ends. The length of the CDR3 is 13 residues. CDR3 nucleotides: TGTGCCAGCAGCTTAGCAGGGAACACTGAAGCTTTCTTT. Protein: CASSLAGNTEAFF.

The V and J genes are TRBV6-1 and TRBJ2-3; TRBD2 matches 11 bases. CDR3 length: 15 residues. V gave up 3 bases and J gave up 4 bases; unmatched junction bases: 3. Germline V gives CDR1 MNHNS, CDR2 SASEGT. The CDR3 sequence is CASSEASGGPDTQYF. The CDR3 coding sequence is TGTGCCAGCAGTGAGGCTAGCGGGGGGCCAGATACGCAGTATTTT.

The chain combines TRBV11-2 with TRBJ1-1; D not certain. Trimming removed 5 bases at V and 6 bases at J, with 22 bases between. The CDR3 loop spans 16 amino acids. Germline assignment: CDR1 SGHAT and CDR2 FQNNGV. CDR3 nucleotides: TGTGCCAGCAGCCCGCCCGTAGTAGGGTTCGGGGCTGAAGCTTTCTTT. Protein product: CASSPPVVGFGAEAFF.

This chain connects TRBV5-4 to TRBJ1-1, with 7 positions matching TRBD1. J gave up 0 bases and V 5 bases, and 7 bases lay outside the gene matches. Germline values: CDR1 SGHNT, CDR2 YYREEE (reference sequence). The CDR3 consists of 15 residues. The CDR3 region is CASSYAGTVNTEAFF. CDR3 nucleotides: TGTGCCAGCAGTTACGCCGGGACAGTGAACACTGAAGCTTTCTTT.

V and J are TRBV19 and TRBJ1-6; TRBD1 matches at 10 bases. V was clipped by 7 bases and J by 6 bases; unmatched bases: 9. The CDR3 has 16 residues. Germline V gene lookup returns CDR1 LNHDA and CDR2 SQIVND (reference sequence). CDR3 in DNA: TGTGCCAGTACCATGAGGGGGGACAGGGGTAATTCACCCCTCCACTTT. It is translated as CASTMRGDRGNSPLHF.

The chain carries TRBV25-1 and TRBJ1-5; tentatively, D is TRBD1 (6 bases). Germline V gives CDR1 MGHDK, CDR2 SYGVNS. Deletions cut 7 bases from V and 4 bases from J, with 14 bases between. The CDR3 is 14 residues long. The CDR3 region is CASTVGGGNQPQHF. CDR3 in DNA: TGTGCCAGCACCGTAGGGGGGGGGAATCAGCCCCAGCATTTT.

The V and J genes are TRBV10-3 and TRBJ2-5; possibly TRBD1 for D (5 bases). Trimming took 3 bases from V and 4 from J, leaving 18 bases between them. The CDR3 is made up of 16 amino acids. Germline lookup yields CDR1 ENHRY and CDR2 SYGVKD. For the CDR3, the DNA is TGTGCCATCAGTGAAGGGGCACAGGCTAAGGGAGAGACCCAGTACTTC. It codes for CAISEGAQAKGETQYF.

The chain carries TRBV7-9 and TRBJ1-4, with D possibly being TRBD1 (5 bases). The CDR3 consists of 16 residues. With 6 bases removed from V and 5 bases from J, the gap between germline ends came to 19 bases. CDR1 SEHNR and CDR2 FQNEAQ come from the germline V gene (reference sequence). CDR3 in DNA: TGTGCCAGCAGATCCTCGGGGGGGTACAGGAATGAAAAACTGTTTTTT. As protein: CASRSSGGYRNEKLFF.

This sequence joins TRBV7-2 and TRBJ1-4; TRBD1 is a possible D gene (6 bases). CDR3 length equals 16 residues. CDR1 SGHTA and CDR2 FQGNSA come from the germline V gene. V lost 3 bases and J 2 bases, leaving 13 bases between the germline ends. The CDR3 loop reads CASSLGQGTTNEKLFF. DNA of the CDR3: TGTGCCAGCAGCTTGGGGCAGGGGACGACTAATGAAAAACTGTTTTTT.

The CDR3 region has the DNA TGTGCCAGCATGGACGACAGGAGCTCTGGAAACACCATATATTTT. It yields the protein CASMDDRSSGNTIYF. The rearrangement joins TRBV6-5 to TRBJ1-3; tentative D call: TRBD1 (6 bases). Trimming left V 7 bases short and J 0 bases short, with 13 bases between. This CDR3 is built from 15 residues. Germline loops: CDR1 MNHEY, CDR2 SVGAGI.